The T cell receptor (beta chain) under discussion was sequenced for a study of cytomegalovirus exposure and HLA in healthy donors. CDR1 MNHEY and CDR2 SVGAGI come from the germline V gene. The CDR3 has 15 residues. Trimming took off 2 bases at V and 1 base at J, with 11 bases between the two ends. PCR was performed using 60 Vbeta and 13 Jbeta primers. Here immunoSEQ multiplex PCR was the method, and the copy in TCRdb shows in-frame clones only, minus some. The sample records around 160,000 clones, just under 75% being singletons. This chain joins TRBV6-5 and TRBJ1-1; no clear D. Sequenced material: PBMCs. The source is a woman aged 18-35 years in good health and CMV-seronegative. The CDR3 DNA follows: TGTGCCAGCAGTTACCCACAGAACCCGAACACTGAAGCTTTCTTT. Encoded protein: CASSYPQNPNTEAFF.